This TCR beta chain was obtained from a study of blood T cell repertoires in COVID-19. Study summary: Samples of COVID-19 (acute and convalescent) were obtained from the United States, Italy and Spain. Sources were T cells, B-cell-depleted T cells, or PBMCs; the material itself was cDNA or gDNA.

Germline V lookup: CDR1 LGHDT, CDR2 YNNKEL (reference sequence). V shed 4 bases and J shed 4 bases, with 10 bases lying between them. The CDR3 consists of 13 residues. Original data processing: Estimation of nucleated cell counts was performed using reference gene primer amplification. Only in-frame clones appear in the TCRdb table, and some are missing; sequencing was by immunoSEQ multiplex PCR. V and J calls and clone size follow that table, whereas D and trimming were derived from the DNA. The data show about 140,000 clones, with more than 80% seen just once and just over 3% held by the top ten. The TCR was taken from a woman between 55 and 75 years old with active COVID-19. Material for sequencing was peripheral blood. V is TRBV3-1 (or the pseudogene TRBV3-2) and J is TRBJ1-2; no clear D. DNA of the CDR3: TGTGCCAGCAGCCGCCTAGGAAGCTATGGCTACACCTTC. Its translation: CASSRLGSYGYTF.